The TCR beta chain described here comes from a study of cytomegalovirus exposure and HLA in healthy donors (dated by TCRdb to about 2017). With regard to the full study: An earlier analysis of approximately 640 of the donors reported 250 to 300 Gb of sequence data and 120 million or so unique TCR beta sequences from 150 million to 200 million T cells. The aim of the study was to test whether cataloging public T cell receptors could identify signatures of past pathogen exposure. To predict cytomegalovirus infection status, the study brought together high-throughput TCR immunosequencing, statistical association of individual TCRs with disease status, and machine learning. A later genetic analysis took genome-wide SNP genotypes for about 65% of the roughly 670 donors and used that subset as a discovery cohort. Rather than drawing on any new phenotypic data, the later analysis identified candidate immune exposures from TCR beta sequences and the way those sequences occurred across donors. Typing coverage varied by locus: about 620-640 donors for A, B, C, DRB1 and DQB1; roughly 510 for DQA1; more than 600 for DPA1; approximately 470 for DPB1. Roughly five DR-DQ haplotypes were handled as single units for association and clustering because linkage in the cohort was strong. An earlier analysis of approximately 630 of the donors applied high-throughput TCR beta sequencing to assess whether each TCR beta V gene segment acted as functional or pseudogenic. Around 300 gigabases of sequencing data and approximately 85 million unique TCR sequences were included in an early release covering about 700 HLA-typed donors. Both class I and class II loci were covered by HLA typing, at four-digit resolution. Across 300 to 400 genotyped donors of the cohort, an average of approximately 240,000 unique TCR beta nucleotide sequences per donor were sequenced, and roughly 20% of those sequences were non-productive. Using immunosequencing, the study profiled T cell repertoires from around 680 subjects and related those repertoires to cytomegalovirus serostatus. Donor age, sex, ethnicity and CMV serostatus were compiled together with the repertoire data. Of the 300 to 500 genotyped donors, over 80% were placed in the genetic ancestry cluster associated with self-reported Caucasian donors. All discovery cohort repertoires had been generated using a single sequencing platform. A separate validation cohort of more than 100 different subjects was used in addition to the 666-subject first cohort. In a later analysis, previously published TCR beta repertoires from 500 to 750 donors were re-analyzed and high-resolution HLA genotyping was added so that TCR occurrence patterns could be studied. Paper-wide results and their limitations: Presence/absence analyses assumed roughly uniform sequencing depth across donors, an assumption that may not hold. Assigning TCR associations to individual alleles was difficult when HLA alleles, especially DR and DQ, strongly co-occurred. Only TCR beta chains were sequenced in this cohort, and the absence of alpha or paired-chain data limited detectable features. A group of highly shared sequence variants was considered likely to be a technical artifact of the sequencing pipeline. In a later analysis, 16,951 TCR beta sequences were associated with specific HLA alleles at a false discovery rate of 0.05. A later analysis found that HLA-associated TCR beta chains were more clonally expanded and had lower generation probabilities than equally common non-associated chains. According to a later genetic analysis, donors in an Asian-associated ancestry cluster had fewer N-insertions in productive TCRs than the roughly 670-donor mean. A total of some 180 TCR beta chains were listed by the study as associated with cytomegalovirus. Broadly in line with IMGT annotations, most TCR beta V segments showed up in productive rearrangements about 87% or about 30% of the time in an earlier analysis of approximately 600 of the donors. In a later analysis, TCR association rates were found to vary across HLA loci, with the most associated TCRs seen for DRB1 alleles and the fewest for HLA-C alleles. A further reported finding was that TCR beta sequences accurately predicted the HLA-A and HLA-B alleles for most subjects in the first cohort. According to the authors, the approach could potentially be generalized to other disease states and immunological phenotypes. A few of the identified cytomegalovirus-associated TCR beta chains were confirmed in vitro to be specific for cytomegalovirus antigens. The classifier was reported to diagnose cytomegalovirus status with high specificity and sensitivity in both the original cohort and the validation cohort. Across donors, most TCR sequences were observed very rarely, whereas some public TCRs were present in many individuals. Because HLA typing was unavailable for some donors at each locus, only the typed subset was used in association tests. V-gene and J-gene trimming of TCR beta chains was associated with a missense DCLRE1C variant in a later genetic analysis, and the association was replicated in an independent cohort. Because counts were too low, more than 15 rarely observed V segments, including chromosome 9 orphons, were left out of the earlier analysis of several hundred of the donors. A later analysis found that most CMV-associated TCR beta chains appeared HLA-restricted, with HLA associations seemingly driven largely by CMV exposure. In a later analysis, several top co-occurrence clusters were reported to appear linked to parvovirus B19, influenza, CMV and Epstein-Barr virus. The 87-base-pair reads could not distinguish some IMGT-functional V segments, including TRBV6-2 and TRBV6-3, so those segments were excluded. Linkage disequilibrium might explain the correlated functional status among segregating V segments, but an unknown experimental factor could not be excluded. CMV serostatus was the only immune exposure information available for the cohort.

The cohort was made up of about 610 healthy bone marrow donors. At the time of sampling, all cohort members were nominally healthy, though unrecorded immune exposures were likely present. The donor was CMV seronegative and was included in the group of about 350 seronegative cohort members. Every donor gave a peripheral blood sample, and the peripheral blood mononuclear cells from that sample were used for TCR beta sequencing. Genomic DNA was extracted from the blood cell samples with the Qiagen DNeasy Blood Extraction Kit. Trimming takes 5 bases from V and 8 bases from J, and the germline ends sit 12 bases apart. From the cysteine through the phenylalanine, the CDR3 covers 13 amino acids. Kept here is only the CDR3 DNA, which spans 39 bases and is read in frame from base 1. The germline V gene yields SGHTA for CDR1 and FQGTGA for CDR2. Note on this clone: Its specific antigen is unknown.

The method was the immunoSEQ multiplex PCR assay. For the multiplex PCR, a mixture combining 60 forward primers for TCR Vbeta segments and 13 reverse primers for TCR Jbeta segments was used. The CDR3 region of rearranged TCR beta genes was amplified from genomic DNA by a multiplex PCR assay. The amplified TCR beta libraries were sequenced on the Illumina HiSeq System as 87-base-pair reads. In the paper's pipeline: A later analysis counted approximately 74 million unique TCR beta chains across the 640 or so repertoires, and 9 million to 14 million of these chains were shared by at least two donors. To remove PCR and sequencing errors, raw reads were error-corrected and collapsed into unique sequences using a nearest-neighbor algorithm that merged closely related sequences. CDR3 sequences were aligned to IMGT reference sequences to assign V, D and J gene segments. Each retained sequence needed at least a six-nucleotide match to both a V gene segment and a J gene segment. Rearrangements were called productive when the CDR3 lacked stop codons and stayed in frame with V and J; all others were non-productive. CDR3 was defined according to IMGT convention as the region running from the second conserved V-encoded cysteine to the conserved J-encoded phenylalanine. The earlier analysis of about 640 of the donors excluded any sequence lacking an unambiguous match to a single V gene segment. An earlier analysis of some 500 of the donors classified V segments as functional when productive rearrangements were above 56.7% and as segregating when the standard deviation between donors was above 5%. A statistical classification framework was built to diagnose cytomegalovirus status from the catalog of TCR beta chain sequences. In a later analysis, TCR nucleotide sequences were compared against IMGT/GENE-DB human TR gene sequences so that V and J genes could be assigned. A later analysis assigned CDR3 sequences and most-parsimonious VDJ recombination scenarios with the TCRdist pipeline. In a later analysis, every TCR beta chain was defined by the combination of its CDR3 amino acid sequence and its V-gene family, and reads without a unique V-gene family were dropped. In a later analysis, 550 to 650 highly shared, low-generation-probability nucleotide sequences were removed to address suspected cross-contamination and a sequencing artifact. A later analysis calculated a clonal expansion index for each public chain from normalized within-repertoire ranks of inferred template counts. Generation probabilities in a later analysis came from a VDJ recombination model fitted to out-of-frame rearrangements, and those results were checked against IGoR. In a later analysis, TCR-TCR, TCR-HLA and TCR-CMV co-occurrence was scored with hypergeometric tests, and a repertoire-size bias correction was applied to TCR pairs. In a later analysis, false discovery rates were estimated by permuting HLA or CMV assignments 20 times. In a later analysis, co-occurring TCRs were grouped using DBSCAN, and TCRdist sequence similarity was added for clustering within HLA-allele-positive subsets. Repertoires with fewer than 30,000 or more than 120,000 public chains were left out of co-occurrence clustering, as were about 5 repertoires with anomalous nucleotide sharing. TCRdb mirrors the immuneACCESS table, restricted to in-frame sequences. Some clones are absent from its copies; in checked studies, under half trace to an unresolved V gene, and the reason for the others is unknown. Clone size and V and J calls were adopted from that table, with D and trimming inferred from the DNA. The table of this sample itemizes approximately 93,000 clones. The top ten clones comprise around 3.4% of the sample.

Material for sequencing was PBMCs. This sequence was found in a woman aged 30 to 39 in good health and CMV-seronegative. Recombination connected TRBV7-3 to TRBJ2-2, and TRBD1 may be the D gene, going by 6 matching bases. CDR3 reads: CASSIFGTGELFF. DNA sequence: TGTGCCAGCAGCATATTCGGGACAGGGGAGCTGTTTTTT.